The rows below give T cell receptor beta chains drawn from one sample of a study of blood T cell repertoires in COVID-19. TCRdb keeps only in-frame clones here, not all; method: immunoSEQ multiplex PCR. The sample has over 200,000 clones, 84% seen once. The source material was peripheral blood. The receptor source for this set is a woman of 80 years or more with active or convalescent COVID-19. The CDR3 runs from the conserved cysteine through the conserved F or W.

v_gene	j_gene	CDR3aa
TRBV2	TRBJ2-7	CASTQGRGSYEQYF
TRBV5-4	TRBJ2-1	CASSLSPSQSYNEQFF
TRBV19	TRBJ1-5	CASSERLQGASSNQPQHF
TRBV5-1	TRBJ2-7	CASSLGIPTSGLSYEQYF
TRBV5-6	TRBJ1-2	CASSLEGHPDGYTF
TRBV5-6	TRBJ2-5	CASSPQGVETQYF
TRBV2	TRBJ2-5	CASSASGVNQETQYF
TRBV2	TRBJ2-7	CASSETSGAYEQYF
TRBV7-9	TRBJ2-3	CASSLTGGTDTQYF
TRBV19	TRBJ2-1	CASTVGGGRNEQFF
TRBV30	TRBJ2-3	CAWSVGDTQYF
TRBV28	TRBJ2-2	CASRRDRGRQLFF
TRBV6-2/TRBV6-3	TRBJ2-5	CASSGRAGGPLETQYF
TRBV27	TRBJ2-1	CASSSSGRGWSYNEQFF
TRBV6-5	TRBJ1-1	CASSLQGETKAFF
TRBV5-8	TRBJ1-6	CASSSRTGRGSLHF
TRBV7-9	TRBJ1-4	CASSLAGQGASVKLFF
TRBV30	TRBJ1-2	CAWATGTNYGYTF
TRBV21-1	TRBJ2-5	CASSKTYRVGDRQETQYF
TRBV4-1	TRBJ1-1	CASSRGQVLNTEAFF
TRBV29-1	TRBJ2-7	CSVRGSSYEQYF
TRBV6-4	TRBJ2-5	CASHGGDEETQYF
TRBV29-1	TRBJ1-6	CSVETGANSPLHF
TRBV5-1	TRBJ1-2	CASRPQGNYGYTF
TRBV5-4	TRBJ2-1	CASSGGTGPSYNEQFF
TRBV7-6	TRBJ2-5	CASSLSSGGAGGETQYF
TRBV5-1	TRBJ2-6	CASSLVGGPGANVLTF
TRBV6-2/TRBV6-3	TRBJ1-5	CASSLGQSNQPQHF
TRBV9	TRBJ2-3	CASSVEGLFTDTQYF
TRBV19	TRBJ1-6	CASSTPGQGSGSPLHF
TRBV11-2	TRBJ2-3	CASSRIGGGSGLTDTQYF
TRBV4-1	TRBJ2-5	CASSPRQGIWETQYF
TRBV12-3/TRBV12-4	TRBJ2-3	CASKGRSRGTQYF
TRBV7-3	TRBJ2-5	CASSKDGVQETQYF
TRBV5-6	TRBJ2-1	CASMDRDRNEQFF
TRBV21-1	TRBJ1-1	CASSKRPSGSMNTEAFF
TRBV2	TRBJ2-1	CASSNRDTSYNEQFF
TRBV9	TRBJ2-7	CASNVDERSYEQYF
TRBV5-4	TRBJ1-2	CASSDLGGGGYGYTF
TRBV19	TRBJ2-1	CASSLQPLAGGHPASYNEQFF
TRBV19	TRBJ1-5	CASSPGQGSNQPQHF
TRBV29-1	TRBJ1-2	CSAGQGNNYSYTF
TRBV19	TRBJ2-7	CATRHNYEQYF
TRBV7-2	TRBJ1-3	CASSGADSGNTIYF
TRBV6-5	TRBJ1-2	CASSRPGQVYGYTF
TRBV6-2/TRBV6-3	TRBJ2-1	CASSQSGLAGSREFF
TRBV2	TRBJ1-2	CASRTGGGQGSVGYTF
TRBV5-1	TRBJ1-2	CASSPETHWGGSGYTF
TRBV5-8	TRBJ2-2	CASSLIVAKRTGELFF
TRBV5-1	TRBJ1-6	CASSLDRGLHSPLHF
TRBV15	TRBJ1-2	CATSQTHYGYTF
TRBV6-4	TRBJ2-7	CASSEPTSGVSYEQYF
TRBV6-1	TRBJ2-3	CASSELSGSTDTQYF
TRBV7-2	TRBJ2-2	CASSTLRERTGELFF